The entry below gives a single TCR beta chain sequence along with its context. The antigen remains unidentified. CDR1 is SGHRS, CDR2 YFSETQ, per germline. The V end lost 2 bases, the J end lost 5 bases, and 5 bases lay between the germline ends. This CDR3 spans 13 amino acids. The data derive from a study of beta chain features in type 1 diabetes. Across the study: The study found patients and healthy donors alike in age, gender and cell yields. Study conclusions and caveats: The naive, central memory and Treg TCRB repertoires showed an apparent similarity that was greater among patients than among healthy donors.

Since all of the isolated RNA was reverse transcribed, expressed TCRB transcripts were what got sequenced. TCRdb's copy holds only in-frame clones and misses some; the assay was immunoSEQ multiplex PCR. The profile shows some 270,000 clones, approximately 8% of them singletons. The chain uses TRBV5-1 and TRBJ1-6; D uncertain. The clonotype comes from a woman aged 18-35 years in good health. Material: central memory CD4+ T cells from blood. In nucleotides, the CDR3 is TGCGCCAGCAGCTTACACGATAATTCACCCCTCCACTTT. Protein: CASSLHDNSPLHF.